This TCR beta chain was recovered during a study of blood T cell repertoires in COVID-19. Study information: Acute-phase and convalescent COVID-19 samples originated in the United States, Italy and Spain. PBMCs, B-cell-depleted T cells, or T cells were the source of the cDNA or gDNA that made up the material.

Seattle's enrolled individuals joined amid active infection and were then monitored longitudinally. Original analysis: Amplification from reference gene primers served as the basis for estimated nucleated cell counts. Only in-frame clones appear in the TCRdb table, and some are missing; sequencing was by immunoSEQ multiplex PCR. For V, J and clone size, that table is used; D and trimming come from the DNA. The table includes about 140,000 clones, about 88% detected once. V was clipped by 0 bases and J by 4 bases; unmatched bases: 2. Germline CDR1 SGHRS, CDR2 YFSETQ. There are 15 residues in the CDR3. The rearrangement links TRBV5-1 to TRBJ2-7, with 12 bases identical to TRBD2. This TCR was recovered from a human donor with COVID-19, enrolled during active disease. The donor label of this sample is uncertain. The sequenced sample consisted of peripheral blood. The chain's CDR3 is CASSLGTSGTYEQYF. The CDR3 coding sequence is TGCGCCAGCAGCTTGGGGACTAGCGGGACTTACGAGCAGTACTTC.